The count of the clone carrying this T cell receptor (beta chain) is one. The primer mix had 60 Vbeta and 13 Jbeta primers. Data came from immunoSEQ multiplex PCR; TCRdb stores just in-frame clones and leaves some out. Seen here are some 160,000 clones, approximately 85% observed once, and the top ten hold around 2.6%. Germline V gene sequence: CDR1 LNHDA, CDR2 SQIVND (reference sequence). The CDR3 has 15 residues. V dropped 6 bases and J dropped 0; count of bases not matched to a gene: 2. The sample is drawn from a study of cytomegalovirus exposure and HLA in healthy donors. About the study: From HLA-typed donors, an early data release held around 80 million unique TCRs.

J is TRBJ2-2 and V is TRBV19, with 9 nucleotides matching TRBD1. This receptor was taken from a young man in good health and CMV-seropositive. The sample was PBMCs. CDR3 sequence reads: CASRRTGANTGELFF. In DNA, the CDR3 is TGTGCCAGTAGGAGGACAGGGGCGAACACCGGGGAGCTGTTTTTT.